This TCR beta chain is from a study of T-cell memory formation after mild COVID-19. It was 5'RACE with constant-segment primers that produced the TCR alpha and TCR beta cDNA libraries, which carried sample barcodes and UMIs. TCRdb passed the 5' RACE reads through MiXCR, listing each CDR3 protein once. The table lists roughly 580,000 distinct CDR3 sequences, approximately 18% of them singletons, with around 11% in the top ten. This clonotype was seen many times. The sequenced material came from PBMCs or a T cell subset sorted from them (not recorded which). The clonotype was recovered from an adult woman who had mild COVID-19 (a few samples of this study predate the infection). Cell type and time point are not known.

The chain's CDR3 is CASSPPVGLYEQYF. The DNA of the CDR3 is TGTGCCAGCTCACCACCGGTTGGGCTCTACGAGCAGTACTTC. This chain links TRBV18 with TRBJ2-7; D gene unclear. Germline V gives CDR1 KGHSH, CDR2 LQKENI. V lost 0 bases, J lost 3 bases, and 9 bases lay in between. The CDR3 runs 14 residues.